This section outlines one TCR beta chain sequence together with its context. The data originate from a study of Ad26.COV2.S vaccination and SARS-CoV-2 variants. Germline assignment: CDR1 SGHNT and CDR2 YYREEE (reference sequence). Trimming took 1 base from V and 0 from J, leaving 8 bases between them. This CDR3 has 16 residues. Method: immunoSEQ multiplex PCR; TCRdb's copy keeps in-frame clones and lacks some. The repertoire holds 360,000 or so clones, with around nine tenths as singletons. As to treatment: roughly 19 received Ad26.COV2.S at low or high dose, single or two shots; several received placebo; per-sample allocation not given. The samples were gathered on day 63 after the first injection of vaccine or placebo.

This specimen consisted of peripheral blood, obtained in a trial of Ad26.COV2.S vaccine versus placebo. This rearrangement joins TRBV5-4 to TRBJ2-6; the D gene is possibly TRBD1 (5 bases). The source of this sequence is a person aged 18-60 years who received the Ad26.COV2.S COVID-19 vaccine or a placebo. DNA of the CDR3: TGTGCCAGCAGCTTGACAGGCAGCTCTGGGGCCAACGTCCTGACTTTC. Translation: CASSLTGSSGANVLTF.